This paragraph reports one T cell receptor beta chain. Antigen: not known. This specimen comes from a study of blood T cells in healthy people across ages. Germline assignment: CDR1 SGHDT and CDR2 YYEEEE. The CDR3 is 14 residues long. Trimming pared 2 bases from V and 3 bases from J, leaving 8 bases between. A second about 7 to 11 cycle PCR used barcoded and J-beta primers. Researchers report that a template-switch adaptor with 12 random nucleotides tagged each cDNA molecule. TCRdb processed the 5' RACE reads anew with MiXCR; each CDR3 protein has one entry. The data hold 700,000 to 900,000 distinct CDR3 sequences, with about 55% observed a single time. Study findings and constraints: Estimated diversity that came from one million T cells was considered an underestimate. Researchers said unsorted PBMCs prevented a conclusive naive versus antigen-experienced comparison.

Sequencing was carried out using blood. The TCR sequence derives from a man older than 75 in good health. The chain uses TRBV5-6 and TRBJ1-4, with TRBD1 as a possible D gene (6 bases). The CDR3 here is CASSFRQANEKLFF. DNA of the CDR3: TGTGCCAGCAGCTTCCGACAGGCTAATGAAAAACTGTTTTTT.